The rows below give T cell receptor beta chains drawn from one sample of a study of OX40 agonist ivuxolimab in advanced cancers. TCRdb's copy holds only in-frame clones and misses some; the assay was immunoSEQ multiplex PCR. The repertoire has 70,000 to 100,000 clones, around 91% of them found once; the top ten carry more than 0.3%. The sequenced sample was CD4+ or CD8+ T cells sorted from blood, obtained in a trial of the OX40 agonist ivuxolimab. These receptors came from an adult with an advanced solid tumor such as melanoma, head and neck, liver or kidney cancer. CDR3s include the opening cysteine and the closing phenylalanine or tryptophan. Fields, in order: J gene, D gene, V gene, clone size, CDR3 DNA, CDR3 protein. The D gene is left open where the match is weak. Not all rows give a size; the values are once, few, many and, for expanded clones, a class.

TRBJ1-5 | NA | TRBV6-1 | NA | TGTGCCAGCAGTCGGATCCCGGGCAATCAGCCCCAGCATTTT | CASSRIPGNQPQHF
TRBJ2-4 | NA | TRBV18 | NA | TGTGCCAGCTCACCAGGGGGGGGCGCGGATGCCAAAAACATTCAGTACTTC | CASSPGGGADAKNIQYF
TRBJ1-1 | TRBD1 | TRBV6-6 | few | TGTGCCAGCAGTTACACGACAGGGAATGCTGAAGCTTTCTTT | CASSYTTGNAEAFF
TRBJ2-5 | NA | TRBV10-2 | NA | TGCGCCAGCAGTGAGCACGTATCCTATCAAGAGACCCAGTACTTC | CASSEHVSYQETQYF
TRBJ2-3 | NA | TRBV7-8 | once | TGTGCCAGCAGCCCCTTTGGGTTGGGACGTGAACGCGCAGATACGCAGTATTTT | CASSPFGLGRERADTQYF
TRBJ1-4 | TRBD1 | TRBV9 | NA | TGTGCCAGCAGCGCCTCCGGGACAGGGGATGAAAAACTGTTTTTT | CASSASGTGDEKLFF
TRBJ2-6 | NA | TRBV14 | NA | TGTGCCAGCAGCCAAGATCTGTCCGGGGGTACCCACTCTGGGGCCAACGTCCTGACTTTC | CASSQDLSGGTHSGANVLTF
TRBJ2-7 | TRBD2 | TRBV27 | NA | TGTGCCAGCAGCCCCTGGGCTGCGGGGGGCGCCAGCTCCTACGAGCAGTACTTC | CASSPWAAGGASSYEQYF
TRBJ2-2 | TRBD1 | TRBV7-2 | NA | TGTGCCAGCAGCTTACTACAGGGGGCCACCGGGGAGCTGTTTTTT | CASSLLQGATGELFF
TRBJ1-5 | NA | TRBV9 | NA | TGTGCCAGCAGCGGCGGAGGGGGAAATAGCAATCAGCCCCAGCATTTT | CASSGGGGNSNQPQHF
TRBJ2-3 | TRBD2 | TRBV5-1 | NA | TGCGCCAGCAGCCCTAGCGGGAGTCCGGGGGATACGCAGTATTTT | CASSPSGSPGDTQYF
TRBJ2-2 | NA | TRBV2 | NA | TGTGCCAGCAGTGAACTCATGGGGGGCACCGGGGAGCTGTTTTTT | CASSELMGGTGELFF
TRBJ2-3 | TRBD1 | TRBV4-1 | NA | TGCGCCAGCAGCCAAGCCGGGACAGGGGGGGCAGATACGCAGTATTTT | CASSQAGTGGADTQYF
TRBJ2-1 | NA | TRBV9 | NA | TGTGCCAGCAGCCCTTCTAGCGAGTCCTACAATGAGCAGTTCTTC | CASSPSSESYNEQFF
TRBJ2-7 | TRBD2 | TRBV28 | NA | TGTGCCAGCAGTTCCTCCTCTAGCGGGAGGGTTGAACGAGACTTC | CASSSSSSGRVERDF
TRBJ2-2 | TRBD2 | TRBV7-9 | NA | TGTGCCAGCAGCCGACTAGCGGAGATCACCGGGGAGCTGTTTTTT | CASSRLAEITGELFF
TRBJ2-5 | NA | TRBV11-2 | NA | TGTGCCAGCAGCTCAATGGAGACCCAGTACTTC | CASSSMETQYF
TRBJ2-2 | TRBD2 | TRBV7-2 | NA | TGTGCCAGCAGTTGGGTGAGCGGGAGGTATAACACCGGGGAGCTGTTTTTT | CASSWVSGRYNTGELFF
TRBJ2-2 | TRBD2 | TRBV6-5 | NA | TGTGCCAGCAGTTACAGACTAGCGGAAAATGCCGGGGAGCTGTTTTTT | CASSYRLAENAGELFF
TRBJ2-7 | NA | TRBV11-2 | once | TGTGCCAGCAGCTTAGATTGGCCAGCCCACTCCTACGAGCAGTACTTC | CASSLDWPAHSYEQYF
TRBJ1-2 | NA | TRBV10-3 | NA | TGTGCCGTCCACACCACAGGGAGTGATGGCTACACCTTC | CAVHTTGSDGYTF
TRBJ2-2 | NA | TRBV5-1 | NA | TGCGCCAGCAGCGTCGGAACCTCCGCGACCGGGGAGCTGTTTTTT | CASSVGTSATGELFF
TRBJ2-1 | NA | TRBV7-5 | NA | TGTGTCAGAAGGTTCGCGAATTTAGCGGGAAATGAGCAGTTCTTC | CVRRFANLAGNEQFF
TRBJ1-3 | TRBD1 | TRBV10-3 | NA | TGTGCCATCAGTGAGTCTGCAGGGGGGTCTGGAAACACCATATATTTT | CAISESAGGSGNTIYF
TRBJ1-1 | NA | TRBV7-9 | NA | TGTGCCAGCAGCTTATCGGAGGGGTGGAACACTGAAGCTTTCTTT | CASSLSEGWNTEAFF
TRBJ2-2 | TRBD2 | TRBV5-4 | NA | TGTGCCAGCAGCCCTCCGCGGGGGACTAGCGGTAACACCGGGGAGCTGTTTTTT | CASSPPRGTSGNTGELFF
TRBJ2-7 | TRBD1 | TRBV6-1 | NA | TGTGCCAGCACCCGGGACAGCCCGTTAGGTGAGCAGTACTTC | CASTRDSPLGEQYF
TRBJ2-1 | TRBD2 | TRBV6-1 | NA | TGTGCCAGTCACCACGGGACTAGCGGAAACAATGAGCAGTTCTTC | CASHHGTSGNNEQFF
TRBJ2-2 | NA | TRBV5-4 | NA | TGTGCCAGCAGCTTGGTAGGGCCTACCGGGGAGCTGTTTTTT | CASSLVGPTGELFF
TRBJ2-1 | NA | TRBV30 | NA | TGTGCCTGGAGAAGAGACACCTACAATGAGCAGTTCTTC | CAWRRDTYNEQFF
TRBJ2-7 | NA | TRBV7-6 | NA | TGTGCCAGCAGCGAAACAAGGGACTCCGAGCAGTACTTC | CASSETRDSEQYF
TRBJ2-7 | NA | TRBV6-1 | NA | TGTGCCAGCAGTGGTGCAAAGGGACCCTACGAGCAGTACTTC | CASSGAKGPYEQYF
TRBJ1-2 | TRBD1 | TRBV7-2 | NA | TGTGCCAGCAGCTACAATATGGGGGACAGGGGATCCGGCTACACCTTC | CASSYNMGDRGSGYTF
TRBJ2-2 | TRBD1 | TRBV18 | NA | TGTGCCAGCTCACCGGACAGGGACACCGGGGAGCTGTTTTTT | CASSPDRDTGELFF
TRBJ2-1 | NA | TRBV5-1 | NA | TGCGCCAGCCAGGGGGGAAGACCCTACAATGAGCAGTTCTTC | CASQGGRPYNEQFF
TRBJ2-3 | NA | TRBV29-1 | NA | TGCAGCGTTGTCAGGCGGAGGGAGGAGGGTACGCAGTATTTT | CSVVRRREEGTQYF
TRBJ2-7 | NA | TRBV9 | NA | TGTGCCAGCAGCGTAGGCGGGGCAGGGTCCTACGAGCAGTACTTC | CASSVGGAGSYEQYF
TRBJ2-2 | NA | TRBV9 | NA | TGTGCCAGCAGCCTTTTCGCGGGGGAGCTGTTTTTT | CASSLFAGELFF
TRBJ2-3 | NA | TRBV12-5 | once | TGTGCTAGTGGTTTGGTAACGGGGGCTACGCAGTATTTT | CASGLVTGATQYF
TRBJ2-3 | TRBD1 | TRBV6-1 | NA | TGTGCCAGCAGTGAAGAGGGACAGGGCCGGGATACGCAGTATTTT | CASSEEGQGRDTQYF
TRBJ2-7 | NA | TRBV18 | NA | TGTGCCAGCTCACCAGAGGTCTTTTCCTACGAGCAGTACTTC | CASSPEVFSYEQYF
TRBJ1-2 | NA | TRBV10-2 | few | TGCGCCAGCAGTGTTGCCGTAACGGACTATGGCTACACCTTC | CASSVAVTDYGYTF
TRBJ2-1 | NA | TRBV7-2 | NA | TGTGCCAGCAGCCACAAGGCAGGTGGAGGAAATGAGCAGTTCTTC | CASSHKAGGGNEQFF
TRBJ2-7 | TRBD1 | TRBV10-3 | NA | TGTGCCACCATCAACCGGGACAGGGGAAACGAGCAGTACTTC | CATINRDRGNEQYF
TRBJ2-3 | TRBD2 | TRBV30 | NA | TGTGCCTGGCGGACTAGCGGCCGCACAGATACGCAGTATTTT | CAWRTSGRTDTQYF
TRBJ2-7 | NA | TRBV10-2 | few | TGCGCCAGCAGTGCCCTTGAATCCTACGAGCAGTACTTC | CASSALESYEQYF
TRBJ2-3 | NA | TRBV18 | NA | TGTGCCAGCTCACCTGGTCGGGACGGAATAACAGATACGCAGTATTTT | CASSPGRDGITDTQYF
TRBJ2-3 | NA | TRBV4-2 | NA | TGTGCCAGCAGCCAAGATATTTTAACAGGCTCAGAGAATACGCAGTATTTT | CASSQDILTGSENTQYF
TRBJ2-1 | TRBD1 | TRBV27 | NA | TGTGCCAGCAGACCGGGACAGGGGTTCAATGAGCAGTTCTTC | CASRPGQGFNEQFF
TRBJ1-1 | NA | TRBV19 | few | TGTGCCAGTAGTTTCATAGGGGGAAACACTGAAGCTTTCTTT | CASSFIGGNTEAFF
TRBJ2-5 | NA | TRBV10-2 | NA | TGCGCCAGCAGTGACCACCGAACCCCAGAGACCCAGTACTTC | CASSDHRTPETQYF
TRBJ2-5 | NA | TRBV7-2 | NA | TGTGCCAGCAGCTTAGCGCTAGGGGGAGGGAAGGGGGCCCAGTACTTC | CASSLALGGGKGAQYF
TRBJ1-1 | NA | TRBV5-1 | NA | TGCGCCAGCAGCTTGGGTGGGGGCACTGAAGCTTTCTTT | CASSLGGGTEAFF
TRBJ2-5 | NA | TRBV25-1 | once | TGTGCCAGCAGGGTGGGACGCACCGAGACCCAGTACTTC | CASRVGRTETQYF
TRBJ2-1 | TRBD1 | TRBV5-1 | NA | TGCGCCAGCAGCCGGACAGGAGACAATGAGCAGTTCTTC | CASSRTGDNEQFF
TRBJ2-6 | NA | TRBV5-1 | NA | TGCGCCAGCAGCTTGGATTCTGGGGCCAACGTCCTGACTTTC | CASSLDSGANVLTF
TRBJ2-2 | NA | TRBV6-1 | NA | TGTGCCAGCAGTGAAGCGTTAGCCGGGGAGCTGTTTTTT | CASSEALAGELFF
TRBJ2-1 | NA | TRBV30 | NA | TGTGCCTGGAGTGTAACTGAGGGTGAGCAGTTCTTC | CAWSVTEGEQFF
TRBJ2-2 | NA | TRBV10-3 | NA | TGTGCCATCACCCAAACCGGGGAGCTGTTTTTT | CAITQTGELFF
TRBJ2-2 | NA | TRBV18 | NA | TGTGCCAGCTCAGAGCTACCGGAGAACACCGGGGAGCTGTTTTTT | CASSELPENTGELFF